This T cell receptor beta chain emerged from a study of T-cell reconstitution after alpha-beta-depleted transplantation in children (dated by TCRdb to about 2016). Notes on the research overall: Using TCR repertoire profiling, the study followed T-cell immune reconstitution in a quantitative way in children after TCRalphabeta/CD19-depleted allogeneic hematopoietic cell transplantation.

Library creation used PCR. The sequencer listed for this sample is Illumina HiSeq 2500. TCR library preparation used molecular barcoding, with unique molecular identifiers applied to normalize quantification of the TCRbeta repertoire. TCRdb trimmed the raw reads at Q25, called clones with MiXCR and kept productive beta chains. Rows with a matching CDR3 protein are joined into one entry that keeps the most common DNA and genes. Present in this sample are approximately 400,000 distinct CDR3 sequences, roughly a tenth of which were seen just once. The ten largest account for roughly 6% of the sample. The CDR3 has 12 amino acids, counting the end cysteine and phenylalanine. The retained sequence is limited to the CDR3, 36 bases, with the frame set at the first base. From the germline V gene, CDR1 is MGHDK and CDR2 is SYGVNS. V gives up 6 bases and J gives up 8 bases, and the segment between their germline ends measures 11 bases.

In this sample, this clonotype turned up a few times. Its antigen has not been determined. No much larger clone is present one base from it, and per-base qualities are unavailable. The sequence came from a human donor who donated a stem cell graft to a child with acute myeloid leukemia. The specimen comprised PBMCs from the stem cell graft donor, sampled from the stem cell graft. The V and J genes are TRBV25-1 and TRBJ2-1, with the D gene not clear enough to name. The CDR3 region reads CASSAGTHEQFF. The bases are TGTGCCAGCAGCGCAGGTACTCATGAGCAGTTCTTC.